This paragraph reports one T cell receptor beta chain. The target antigen is unknown. Second-dose intervals of approximately 4 or approximately 12 weeks were pooled. This record belongs to a study of T cell responses to AZD1222 COVID-19 vaccine. The CDR3 covers 14 residues. With 2 bases removed from V and 1 base from J, the gap between germline ends came to 5 bases. The germline V gene encodes CDR1 SGHTA and CDR2 FQGTGA. Whole-study findings and limits: The reported proportion of spike-specific TCRs targeting unmutated variant regions was nearly half. Donors, mostly white British, included more females; clonal diversity was possibly underestimated. Spike regions recognized by vaccine-associated CD4 TCRs spanned the protein, led by 160-218 and 743-854.

The table came from immunoSEQ multiplex PCR; TCRdb's copy has only in-frame clones and leaves some out. Among 150,000 to 200,000 clones listed, approximately 93% were seen once. Sequencing used peripheral blood, obtained 28 days after the second AZD1222 dose. This TCR was sampled from an adult who received the AZD1222 COVID-19 vaccine. The chain couples TRBV7-3 to TRBJ2-2; no clear D. The CDR3 DNA reads as TGTGCCAGCAGCTTAGTCCGGAACACCGGGGAGCTGTTTTTT. It translates to CASSLVRNTGELFF.